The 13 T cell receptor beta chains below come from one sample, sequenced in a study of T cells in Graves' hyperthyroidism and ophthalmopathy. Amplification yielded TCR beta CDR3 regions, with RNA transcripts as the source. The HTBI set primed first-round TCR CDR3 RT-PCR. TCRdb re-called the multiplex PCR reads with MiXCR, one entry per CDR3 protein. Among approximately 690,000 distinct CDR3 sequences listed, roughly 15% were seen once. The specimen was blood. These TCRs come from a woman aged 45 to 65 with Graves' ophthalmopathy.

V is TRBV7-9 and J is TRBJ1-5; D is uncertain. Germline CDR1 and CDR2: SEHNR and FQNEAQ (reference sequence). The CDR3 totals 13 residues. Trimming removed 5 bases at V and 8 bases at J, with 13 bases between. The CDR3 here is CASSTGYWEPQHF. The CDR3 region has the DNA TGTGCCAGCAGCACGGGGTACTGGGAGCCCCAGCATTTT.

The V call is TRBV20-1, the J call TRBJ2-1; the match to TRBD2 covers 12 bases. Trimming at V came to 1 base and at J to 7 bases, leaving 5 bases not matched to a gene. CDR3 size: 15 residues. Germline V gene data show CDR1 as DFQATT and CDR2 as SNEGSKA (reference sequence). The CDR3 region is CSARALAGGGNEQFF. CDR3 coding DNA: TGCAGTGCTAGAGCGCTAGCGGGAGGGGGGAATGAGCAGTTCTTC.

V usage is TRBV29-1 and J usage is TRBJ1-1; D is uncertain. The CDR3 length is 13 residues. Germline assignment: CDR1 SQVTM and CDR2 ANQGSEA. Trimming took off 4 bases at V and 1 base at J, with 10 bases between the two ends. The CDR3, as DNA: TGCAGCGTTGGAGAGGTTACGAACACTGAAGCTTTCTTT. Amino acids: CSVGEVTNTEAFF.

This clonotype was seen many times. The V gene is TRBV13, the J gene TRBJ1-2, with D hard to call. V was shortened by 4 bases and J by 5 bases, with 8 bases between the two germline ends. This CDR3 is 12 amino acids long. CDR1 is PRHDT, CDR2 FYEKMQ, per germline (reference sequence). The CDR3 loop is CASSSSDYGYTF. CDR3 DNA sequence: TGTGCCAGCAGCTCATCAGATTATGGCTACACCTTC.

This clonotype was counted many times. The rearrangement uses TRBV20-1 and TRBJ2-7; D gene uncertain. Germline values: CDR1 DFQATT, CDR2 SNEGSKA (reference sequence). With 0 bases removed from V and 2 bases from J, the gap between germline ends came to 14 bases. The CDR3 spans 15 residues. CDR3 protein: CSARDPVLSPYEQYF. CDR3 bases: TGCAGTGCTAGAGATCCAGTTTTGAGCCCCTACGAGCAGTACTTC.

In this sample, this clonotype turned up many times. The CDR3, as DNA: TGTGCCAGCAGCTTATCCGGGAAGGCCTACGAGCAGTACTTC. Protein sequence: CASSLSGKAYEQYF. The V and J genes are TRBV7-9 and TRBJ2-7; possible D gene TRBD2, 5 bases. Trimming left V 2 bases short and J 2 bases short, with 10 bases between. The CDR3 runs to 14 residues. Germline V CDR1 and CDR2: SEHNR, FQNEAQ (reference sequence).

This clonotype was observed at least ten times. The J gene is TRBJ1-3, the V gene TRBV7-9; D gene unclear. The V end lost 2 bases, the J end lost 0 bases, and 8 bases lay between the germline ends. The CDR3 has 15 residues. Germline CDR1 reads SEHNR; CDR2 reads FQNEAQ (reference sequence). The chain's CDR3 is CASSLPGNSGNTIYF. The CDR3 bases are TGTGCCAGCAGCTTACCCGGGAACTCTGGAAACACCATATATTTT.

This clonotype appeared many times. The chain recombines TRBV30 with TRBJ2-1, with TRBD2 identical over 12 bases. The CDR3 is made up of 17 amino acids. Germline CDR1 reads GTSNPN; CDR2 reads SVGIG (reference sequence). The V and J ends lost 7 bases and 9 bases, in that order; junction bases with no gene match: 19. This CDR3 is CASSRSLAGGSMVEQFF. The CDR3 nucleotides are TGTGCCTCGTCCCGCTCACTAGCGGGAGGAAGTATGGTTGAGCAGTTCTTC.

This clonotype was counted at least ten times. CDR3 bases: TGCGCCAGCAGCCCACGGACTAGCGGGAGCCCTCAAGAGACCCAGTACTTC. Its protein product is CASSPRTSGSPQETQYF. This chain uses TRBV4-1 with TRBJ2-5; 13 nucleotides align to TRBD2. This CDR3 has 17 amino acids. The germline V gene encodes CDR1 MGHRA and CDR2 YSYEKL. Germline trimming cut 4 bases from V and 2 bases from J; bases unmatched to any gene: 7.

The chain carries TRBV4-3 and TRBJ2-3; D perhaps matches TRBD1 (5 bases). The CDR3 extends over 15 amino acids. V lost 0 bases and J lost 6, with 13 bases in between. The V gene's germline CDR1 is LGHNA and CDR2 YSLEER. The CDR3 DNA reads TGCGCCAGCAGCCAAGATCGGGCGACAGCGGATACGCAGTATTTT. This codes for CASSQDRATADTQYF.

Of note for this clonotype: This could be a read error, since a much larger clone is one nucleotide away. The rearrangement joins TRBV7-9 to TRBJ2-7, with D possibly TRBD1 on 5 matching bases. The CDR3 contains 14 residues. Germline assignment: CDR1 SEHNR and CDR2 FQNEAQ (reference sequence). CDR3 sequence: CASGLGRESRQQYF. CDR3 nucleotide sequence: TGTGCCAGCGGCTTAGGCAGGGAATCTCGCCAGCAGTACTTC.

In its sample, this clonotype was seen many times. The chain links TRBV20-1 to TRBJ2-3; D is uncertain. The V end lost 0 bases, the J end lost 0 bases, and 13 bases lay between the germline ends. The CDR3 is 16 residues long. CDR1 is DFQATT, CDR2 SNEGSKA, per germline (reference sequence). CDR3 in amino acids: CSAREVVPASTDTQYF. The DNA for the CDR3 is TGCAGTGCTAGAGAAGTTGTCCCCGCTAGCACAGATACGCAGTATTTT.

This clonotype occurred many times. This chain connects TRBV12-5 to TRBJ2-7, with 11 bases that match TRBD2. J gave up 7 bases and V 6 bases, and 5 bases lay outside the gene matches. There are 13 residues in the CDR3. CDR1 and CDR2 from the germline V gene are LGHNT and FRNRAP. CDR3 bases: TGTGCTAGTGGGATACTAGCGGGAGTAGAGCAGTACTTC. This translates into CASGILAGVEQYF. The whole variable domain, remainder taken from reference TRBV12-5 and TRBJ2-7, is DARVTQTPRHKVTEMGQEVTMRCQPILGHNTVFWYRQTMMQGLELLAYFRNRAPLDDSGMPKDRFSAEMPDATLATLKIQPSEPRDSAVYFCASGILAGVEQYFGPGTRLTVT.